This T cell receptor beta chain originates from a study of beta chain features in type 1 diabetes. General study points: A closer apparent resemblance between naive, central memory and Treg TCRB repertoires was seen in patients than in healthy donors. A pattern of fewer insertions and more deletions at VDJ junctions was seen in type 1 diabetes patients. Moderate but significant shortening of TCRB CDR3s was recorded in all four CD4+ subsets from Type 1 diabetes patients.

About this clone: Its target is unknown.

V was cut by 2 bases and J by 3 bases, with 10 bases left in between. Germline V gene data show CDR1 as MNHEY and CDR2 as SVGAGI. This CDR3 region has 14 residues. Expressed TCRB transcripts were sequenced because the entire RNA isolate underwent reverse transcription. Generated by immunoSEQ multiplex PCR, the TCRdb table keeps only in-frame clones and is missing some. The table records 310,000 or so clones, around 10% of them present only once. Each of the CD4+ naive, central memory, regulatory and stem cell-like memory populations was sorted via CD45RO/CCR7/CD25/CD127/CD95/CD27. The clonotype originates from a young woman in good health. The sequenced material came from naive CD4+ T cells from blood. This chain joins TRBV6-5 and TRBJ2-5; D might be TRBD1 (5 bases). The DNA for the CDR3 is TGTGCCAGCAGTTACGGCGACAGAAAAGAGACCCAGTACTTC. Translated: CASSYGDRKETQYF.